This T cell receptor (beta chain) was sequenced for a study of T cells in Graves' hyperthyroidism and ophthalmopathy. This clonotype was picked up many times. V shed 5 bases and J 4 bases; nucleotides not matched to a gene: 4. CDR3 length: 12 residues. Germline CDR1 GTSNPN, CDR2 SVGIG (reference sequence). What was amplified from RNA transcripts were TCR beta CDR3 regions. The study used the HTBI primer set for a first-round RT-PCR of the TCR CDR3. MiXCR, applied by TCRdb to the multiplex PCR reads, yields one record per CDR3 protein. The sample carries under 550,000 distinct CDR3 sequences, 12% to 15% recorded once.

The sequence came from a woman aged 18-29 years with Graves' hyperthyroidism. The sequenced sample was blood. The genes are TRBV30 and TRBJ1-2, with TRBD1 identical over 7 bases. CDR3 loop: CAWDRVRYGYTF. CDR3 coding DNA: TGTGCCTGGGACAGGGTGCGCTATGGCTACACCTTC.